The 27 T cell receptor beta chains below come from one sample, sequenced in a study of control samples from healthy donors and cancer patients. This table comes from immunoSEQ multiplex PCR, and its TCRdb copy is limited to in-frame clones, with some not included. Of about 70,000 clones listed, 85% to 95% are singletons. Sequencing was done on a sample of blood. The receptors here all came from a woman aged 25 to 39 in good health.

The CDR3 is CASSSGQGQETQYF. The CDR3 bases are TGTGCCAGCAGTTCCGGACAGGGGCAAGAGACCCAGTACTTC. The rearrangement links TRBV6-6 to TRBJ2-5; 9 bases fit TRBD1. Trimming removed 4 bases from V and 2 bases from J; junction bases left unmatched: 2. The CDR3 extends over 14 amino acids. Germline CDR1 is MNHNY and CDR2 is SVGAGI (reference sequence).

The chain employs TRBV2 and TRBJ1-6; the match to TRBD1 covers 10 bases. The CDR3 is 15 residues long. From germline, CDR1 is SNHLY and CDR2 FYNNEI. The V gene end was trimmed by 4 bases and the J gene end by 6 bases; junction bases not matched to a gene: 3. CDR3 sequence: CASSADRGANSPLHF. CDR3 coding DNA: TGTGCCAGCAGTGCGGACAGGGGGGCTAATTCACCCCTCCACTTT.

This chain joins TRBV9 and TRBJ1-5; 8 bases are shared with TRBD1. V shed 3 bases, J shed 7 bases, and the junction held 9 bases outside the gene matches. This CDR3 is 15 amino acids long. Germline CDR1 and CDR2: SGDLS and YYNGEE. The CDR3 is CASSEEDREGQPQHF. In DNA form, the CDR3 reads TGTGCCAGCAGCGAGGAGGACAGGGAAGGACAGCCCCAGCATTTT.

The V and J genes are TRBV18 and TRBJ1-3; D unresolved. The CDR3 is 14 residues long. V was clipped by 6 bases and J by 0 bases, with 9 bases between them. Looked up from germline, CDR1 is KGHSH and CDR2 is LQKENI. The CDR3 spells CASSDGSSGNTIYF. Here the CDR3 DNA reads TGTGCCAGCTCGGATGGGTCCTCTGGAAACACCATATATTTT.

The rearrangement uses TRBV24-1 and TRBJ1-1, with 8 bases that match TRBD1. The CDR3 covers 13 residues. The junction had 5 bases not matched to a gene; V was cut back by 7 bases and J by 5 bases. Germline loops: CDR1 KGHDR, CDR2 SFDVKD. CDR3 in amino acids: CATRGQGETEAFF. The DNA for the CDR3 is TGTGCCACCAGAGGACAGGGTGAGACTGAAGCTTTCTTT.

This clone was counted once. The chain links TRBV2 to TRBJ2-2, with D perhaps being TRBD1 or TRBD2 (6 bases each). The CDR3 is 15 amino acids. Germline CDR1 reads SNHLY; CDR2 reads FYNNEI. Trimming shortened V by 8 bases and J by 4 bases, and 17 bases separated the two germline ends. The CDR3 sequence: CASAGGRGGTGELFF. CDR3 nucleotides: TGTGCCAGCGCCGGGGGCAGGGGAGGCACCGGGGAGCTGTTTTTT.

This chain links TRBV30 with TRBJ2-7, with a possible D match to TRBD2 (5 bases). The CDR3 covers 11 residues. V was trimmed by 0 bases and J by 6 bases, leaving 6 bases between them. CDR1 and CDR2 (germline): GTSNPN, SVGIG (reference sequence). In nucleotides, the CDR3 is TGTGCCTGGAGTGTGGGGAGCGAGCAGTACGTC. Its protein is CAWSVGSEQYV.

This clone appeared a single time. V gene TRBV6-6 combines with J gene TRBJ2-2; no definite D call. Trimming took off 6 bases at V and 5 bases at J, with 13 bases between the two ends. The V gene's germline CDR1 is MNHNY and CDR2 SVGAGI (reference sequence). This CDR3 is built from 14 residues. The CDR3 DNA is TGTGCCAGCAGAAACGGGCCCGGGACCGGGGAGCTGTTTTTT. This translates into CASRNGPGTGELFF.

The chain joins TRBV19 to TRBJ1-1; no firm D call. The CDR3 sequence is 15 residues long. V lost 3 bases and J lost 4, with 15 bases in between. Germline CDR1 is LNHDA and CDR2 is SQIVND (reference sequence). CDR3 in DNA: TGTGCCAGTAGTATGTATGAAGCCCCGGGCACTGAAGCTTTCTTT. As protein: CASSMYEAPGTEAFF.

J is TRBJ2-7 and V is TRBV30; 8 bases align to TRBD1. Per germline, CDR1 GTSNPN and CDR2 SVGIG (reference sequence). J gave up 1 base and V 4 bases, and 12 bases lay outside the gene matches. The CDR3 is 16 amino acids. CDR3 sequence reads: CAWTANDRGKSYEQYF. The CDR3 region has the DNA TGTGCCTGGACCGCGAACGACAGGGGTAAATCCTACGAGCAGTACTTC.

The genes are TRBV4-1 and TRBJ1-4; TRBD1 might be the D (5 bases). CDR1 and CDR2 (germline): MGHRA, YSYEKL. V shed 1 base and J shed 5 bases, with 11 bases lying between them. The CDR3 runs to 15 residues. Written as DNA, the CDR3 is TGCGCCAGCAGCCAAGGAACTGGGACCAATGAAAAACTGTTTTTT. Protein product: CASSQGTGTNEKLFF.

This clone occurred once. The V gene is TRBV16, the J gene TRBJ1-1; D call uncertain. CDR3 length equals 15 residues. V lost 4 bases to trimming and J lost 1 base, with 13 bases between them. Germline V gene lookup returns CDR1 KGHSY and CDR2 FQNENV. The CDR3, as DNA: TGTGCCAGCAGCCCCACCGGCGTTGGGAACACTGAAGCTTTCTTT. Protein: CASSPTGVGNTEAFF.

The gene calls are TRBV3-1 (or the pseudogene TRBV3-2) and TRBJ1-6, with 10 bases that match TRBD1. V gave up 6 bases and J gave up 10 bases; unmatched junction bases: 9. CDR1 and CDR2 (germline): LGHDT, YNNKEL (reference sequence). The CDR3 extends over 15 amino acids. The CDR3, as DNA: TGTGCCAGCAGGCTTGACGGGACAGGGGTATCACCCCTCCACTTT. Translation: CASRLDGTGVSPLHF.

The V gene is TRBV24-1, the J gene TRBJ1-2, with D hard to call. V lost 5 bases to trimming and J lost 4 bases, with 7 bases between them. The CDR3 runs to 12 residues. CDR1 KGHDR and CDR2 SFDVKD come from the germline V gene. The CDR3 loop is CATSGGLYGYTF. The CDR3 region has the DNA TGTGCCACCAGTGGAGGGCTCTATGGCTACACCTTC.

This clone was counted a single time. This chain links TRBV5-1 with TRBJ1-1, with 8 bases aligning to TRBD1. The CDR3 sequence is 12 residues long. Germline CDR1 reads SGHRS; CDR2 reads YFSETQ. Unmatched junction bases numbered 1, after V lost 2 bases and J lost 7 bases. CDR3 bases: TGCGCCAGCAGCTTACAGGGGGTTGAAGCTTTCTTT. As protein: CASSLQGVEAFF. The full variable domain, in which reference TRBV5-1 and TRBJ1-1 provide the parts outside the CDR3, is KAGVTQTPRYLIKTRGQQVTLSCSPISGHRSVSWYQQTPGQGLQFLFEYFSETQRNKGNFPGRFSGRQFSNSRSEMNVSTLELGDSALYLCASSLQGVEAFFGQGTRLTVV.

In this sample, this clone turned up a few times. This CDR3 reads CASSRQGRRESPLHF. Here the CDR3 DNA reads TGTGCCAGTAGTAGACAGGGGAGGCGAGAGTCACCCCTCCACTTT. The J gene is TRBJ1-6, the V gene TRBV19; 8 bases agree with TRBD1. The germline gives CDR1 LNHDA, CDR2 SQIVND (reference sequence). This CDR3 comprises 15 residues. V lost 4 bases and J lost 10; bases outside the gene matches: 9.

This chain uses TRBV5-6 with TRBJ2-5; D is unresolved. V was cut by 0 bases and J by 5 bases, with 5 bases left in between. The germline gives CDR1 SGHDT, CDR2 YYEEEE. The CDR3 is 12 amino acids. The CDR3 spells CASSLVPETQYF. As DNA, the CDR3 is TGTGCCAGCAGCTTGGTGCCGGAGACCCAGTACTTC.

The chain is built from TRBV19 and TRBJ2-1; 8 bases map to TRBD1. Looked up from germline, CDR1 is LNHDA and CDR2 is SQIVND (reference sequence). The CDR3 extends over 16 amino acids. The J segment lost 3 bases and the V segment lost 3 bases, leaving 7 bases of the junction unmatched. CDR3 coding DNA: TGTGCCAGTAGTATGGGGACAGGTAATCTCTACAATGAGCAGTTCTTC. Translating gives CASSMGTGNLYNEQFF.

The rearrangement joins TRBV5-6 to TRBJ1-2, with D perhaps matching TRBD1 (6 bases). V was cut by 4 bases and J by 8 bases, with 9 bases left in between. CDR1 SGHDT and CDR2 YYEEEE come from the germline V gene. The length of the CDR3 is 11 residues. CDR3: CASSQGQGYTF. The CDR3 DNA follows: TGTGCCAGCAGCCAGGGACAAGGCTACACCTTC.

This chain joins TRBV29-1 and TRBJ1-1; unclear D gene. Trimming pared 2 bases from V and 0 bases from J, leaving 4 bases between. CDR1 SQVTM and CDR2 ANQGSEA come from the germline V gene. The CDR3 is 12 amino acids. CDR3 sequence (DNA): TGCAGCGTTGAAAAGGTGAACACTGAAGCTTTCTTT. Its protein product is CSVEKVNTEAFF.

This clone was counted a single time. The chain is built from TRBV5-6 and TRBJ2-1; TRBD1 aligns across 7 bases. The length of the CDR3 is 13 residues. V was clipped by 1 base and J by 7 bases; unmatched bases: 2. Germline V CDR1 and CDR2: SGHDT, YYEEEE. The CDR3 reads CASSLPTGNEQFF. In nucleotides, the CDR3 is TGTGCCAGCAGCTTGCCGACAGGGAATGAGCAGTTCTTC.

The sample holds one count of this clone. The rearrangement uses TRBV27 and TRBJ2-2; 7 bases agree with TRBD1. The CDR3 has 15 residues. V was pared by 4 bases and J by 1 base, with 3 bases of the junction left unmatched. Germline values: CDR1 MNHEY, CDR2 SMNVEV (reference sequence). In DNA form, the CDR3 reads TGTGCCAGCAGTTCCCGGACAGGGAACACCGGGGAGCTGTTTTTT. Protein sequence: CASSSRTGNTGELFF.

V is TRBV5-3 and J is TRBJ1-5; possible D gene TRBD1, 5 bases. TRBV5-3 is assigned to the ORF class and has an uncertain function. The germline V and J ends were trimmed by 3 bases and 2 bases, with 6 bases remaining between them. The CDR3 is made up of 13 amino acids. This CDR3 reads CARSSTGNQPQHF. CDR3 DNA sequence: TGTGCCAGAAGCTCGACAGGCAATCAGCCCCAGCATTTT.

The chain combines TRBV5-1 with TRBJ1-6; TRBD1 matches 9 bases. J gave up 11 bases and V 4 bases, and 13 bases lay outside the gene matches. The CDR3 has 16 amino acids. Germline CDR1 reads SGHRS; CDR2 reads YFSETQ. For the CDR3, the DNA is TGCGCCAGCAGCCTGGAAGTCGGACAGGGGTTGACACCCCTCCACTTT. This sequence encodes CASSLEVGQGLTPLHF.

The rearrangement joins TRBV29-1 to TRBJ2-5, with D tentatively TRBD1 (5 bases). The V end was cut by 7 bases, the J end by 3 bases, with 6 bases between. The CDR3 length is 10 residues. CDR1 and CDR2 from the germline V gene are SQVTM and ANQGSEA. The CDR3 loop reads CSGREETQYF. CDR3 sequence (DNA): TGCAGCGGCAGGGAAGAGACCCAGTACTTC.

This chain uses TRBV6-5 with TRBJ2-7; D perhaps matches TRBD1 (6 bases). Germline V gives CDR1 MNHEY, CDR2 SVGAGI. The CDR3 contains 11 residues. The ends were cut back, 6 bases at V and 4 bases at J, with 7 bases in the middle. This chain's CDR3 is CASSRGYEQYF. In DNA form, the CDR3 reads TGTGCCAGCAGCAGGGGTTACGAGCAGTACTTC.

The V call is TRBV5-5, the J call TRBJ1-5; the D is unclear. CDR3 length: 15 residues. CDR1 and CDR2 from the germline V gene are SGHKS and YYEKEE (reference sequence). V lost 4 bases and J lost 4, with 15 bases in between. The CDR3 nucleotides read TGTGCCAGCAGCGTGCTTCCGGAAAAAAATCAGCCCCAGCATTTT. Translation: CASSVLPEKNQPQHF.